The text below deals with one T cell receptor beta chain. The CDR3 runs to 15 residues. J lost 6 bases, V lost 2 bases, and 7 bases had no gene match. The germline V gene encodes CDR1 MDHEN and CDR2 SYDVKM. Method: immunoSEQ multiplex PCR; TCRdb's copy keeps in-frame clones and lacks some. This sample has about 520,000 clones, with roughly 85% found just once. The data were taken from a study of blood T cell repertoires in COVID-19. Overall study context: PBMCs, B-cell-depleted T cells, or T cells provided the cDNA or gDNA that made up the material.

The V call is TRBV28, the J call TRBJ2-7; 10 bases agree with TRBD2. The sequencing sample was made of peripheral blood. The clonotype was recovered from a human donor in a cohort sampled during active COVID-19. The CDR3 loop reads CASSLNGLAGAEQYF. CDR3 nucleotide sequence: TGTGCCAGCAGTTTAAACGGGCTAGCGGGAGCCGAGCAGTACTTC.